This T cell receptor (beta chain) is drawn from a study of shared clonotypes between healthy human individuals. Germline CDR1 is MGHRA and CDR2 is YSYEKL. CDR3 size: 15 residues. Trimming removed 0 bases from V and 5 bases from J, with 10 bases in between. Study-wide results and caveats: Around 5.3% of naive CD4 clonotypes were shared across four donors.

Libraries were prepared by immunoSEQ multiplex PCR; TCRdb keeps only in-frame clonotypes and omits some of them. This table has under 850,000 clones, over 90% appearing once. About this clone: What it binds is unknown.

Naivety among CD8 cells was defined by CD45RO negativity and positive CCR7 selection, thereby excluding terminally differentiated effector memory CD45RA+ cells. The genes are TRBV4-1 and TRBJ1-4; no definite D call. The sample consisted of naive CD8+ T cells sorted from blood. This sequence originates from a man in his thirties or forties in good health. The CDR3 sequence is CASSQEQWQNEKLFF. The CDR3 DNA reads TGCGCCAGCAGCCAAGAACAGTGGCAGAATGAAAAACTGTTTTTT.